This T cell receptor (beta chain) was sequenced during a study of chemoradiotherapy in HPV16-positive cancers (dated by TCRdb to 2022 to 2024). Context from the whole study: Candidate HPV-specific T-cell clones and common TCR motifs were defined through functional T-cell assays on cells from two HPV16-positive patients. The candidate HPV-specific TCRs and motifs were then tracked in TCR repertoires from roughly 86 patients with HPV-related cancers. The study asked whether T-cell immunity to the HPV oncoproteins E6 and E7 changes during chemoradiotherapy and whether this immunity affects survival. Findings and caveats that apply to the study as a whole: Expansion of candidate HPV-specific clones and E7-related TCR motifs was observed in the tumor microenvironment during treatment, whereas no such expansion was observed for non-HPV-specific T cells. Among HPV16-positive patients, expansion of HPV-responsive T cells during chemoradiotherapy was associated with better recurrence-free survival. The functional definition of HPV-specific T cells was derived from only a couple of HPV16-positive patients, and the survival association was reported for HPV16-positive patients.

To prepare the library, the immunoSEQ multiplex PCR assay was applied. TCRdb mirrors the immuneACCESS table, restricted to in-frame sequences. Some clones are absent from its copies; in checked studies, under half trace to an unresolved V gene, and the reason for the others is unknown. The sample data list fewer than 70,000 clones, and more than 75% of these were observed just once. Of the sample, under 3.5% is held by the ten largest clones. From its cysteine to its phenylalanine, the CDR3 spans 17 amino acids. Of the read, only the CDR3 DNA is kept; its 51 bases are in frame from base 1. Trimmed from V: 0 bases; trimmed from J: 0 bases; junction bases lacking a gene match: 5. The germline V gene provides CDR1 MGHRA and CDR2 YSYEKL. Repertoires were sampled repeatedly over the course of chemoradiotherapy so that clonal expansion in the tumor microenvironment could be followed. As regards this clone: What antigen it recognizes has not been identified. Base qualities are missing; no much larger clone stands one base away.

The source was blood, collected from a patient who underwent chemoradiotherapy. The origin of this receptor is a human donor with HPV-associated anogenital cancer. Rearrangement joined TRBV4-1 to TRBJ2-3, with TRBD1 identical over 8 junction bases. The DNA sequence is given as TGCGCCAGCAGCCAAGACGGGACAGGCTCTAGCACAGATACGCAGTATTTT. It specifies CASSQDGTGSSTDTQYF.